This T cell receptor (beta chain) was sequenced during a study of cytomegalovirus exposure and HLA in healthy donors. Whole-study findings and limits: The authors reported that TCR beta sequences could predict HLA-A and HLA-B alleles. These predictions were accurate for most subjects in the first cohort.

The PCR had 60 Vbeta and 13 Jbeta primers. Clones were sequenced by immunoSEQ multiplex PCR, and TCRdb holds only the in-frame ones, with some missing. Its clone listing holds 200,000 to 250,000 clones. V lost 4 bases and J 2 bases, leaving 9 bases between the germline ends. The germline gives CDR1 MDHEN, CDR2 SYDVKM. This CDR3 region has 13 residues. A word on this clone: The target antigen is unknown.

V and J are TRBV28 and TRBJ2-7; tentative D call: TRBD2 (5 bases). Sequenced sample: PBMCs. The receptor comes from a girl aged 2 to 9 in good health and CMV-seropositive. Written as DNA, the CDR3 is TGTGCCAGCAGTTGGGAGACACCCTACGAGCAGTACTTC. Protein sequence: CASSWETPYEQYF.